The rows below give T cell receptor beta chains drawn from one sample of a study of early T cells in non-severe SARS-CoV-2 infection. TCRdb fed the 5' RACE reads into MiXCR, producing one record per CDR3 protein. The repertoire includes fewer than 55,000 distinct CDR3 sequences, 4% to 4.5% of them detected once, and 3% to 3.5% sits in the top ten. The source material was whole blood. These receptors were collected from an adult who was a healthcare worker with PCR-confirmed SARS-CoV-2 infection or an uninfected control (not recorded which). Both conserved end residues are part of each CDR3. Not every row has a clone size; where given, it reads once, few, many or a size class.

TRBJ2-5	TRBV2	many	CASTPGRPLQETQYF
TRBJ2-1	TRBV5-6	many	CASSLWGGDEQFF
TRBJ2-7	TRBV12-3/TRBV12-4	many	CASSLGRGNPYEQYF
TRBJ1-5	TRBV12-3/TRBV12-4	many	CASTGEGHQPQHF
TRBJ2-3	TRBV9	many	CASSASSSTDTQYF
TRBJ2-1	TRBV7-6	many	CASSPGLDNEQFF
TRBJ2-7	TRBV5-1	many	CASSSYSRRGEQYF
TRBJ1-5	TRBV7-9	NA	CASSPGTGPNNQPQHF
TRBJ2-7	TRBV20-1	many	CSARKESSYEQYF
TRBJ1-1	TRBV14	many	CASSRQENTEAFF
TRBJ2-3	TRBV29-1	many	CSVHQGPTQYF
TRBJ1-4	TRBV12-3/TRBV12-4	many	CASSLMGRNEKLFF
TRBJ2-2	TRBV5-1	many	CASRTGTGGSGELFF
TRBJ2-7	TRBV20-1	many	CSARDLAGVNEQYF
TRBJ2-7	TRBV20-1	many	CSARVASGTYEQYF
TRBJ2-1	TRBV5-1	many	CASIPPNNEQFF
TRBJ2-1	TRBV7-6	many	CASSLVRAGLFNEQFF
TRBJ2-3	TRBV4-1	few	CASSQETIRDGDTQYF
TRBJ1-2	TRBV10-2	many	CASGPEKYYTF
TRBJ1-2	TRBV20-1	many	CSAQGQTNYGYTF
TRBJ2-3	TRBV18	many	CASISGYTDTQYF
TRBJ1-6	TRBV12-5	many	CASAPADSPLHF
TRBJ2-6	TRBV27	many	CASSLGGTLSGANVLTF
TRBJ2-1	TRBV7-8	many	CASSLGLTSGSSHNEQFF
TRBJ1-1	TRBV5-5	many	CASSFRAAEAFF
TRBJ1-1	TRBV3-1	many	CASSSQLSNTEAFF
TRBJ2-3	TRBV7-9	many	CASNLQAGRRADTQYF
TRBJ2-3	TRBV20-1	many	CSAREAGALTDTQYF
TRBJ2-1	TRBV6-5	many	CASSQTSGRPYEQFF
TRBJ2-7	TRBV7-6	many	CASSLMGQGTNEQYF
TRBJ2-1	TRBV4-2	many	CASSQVAGNEQFF
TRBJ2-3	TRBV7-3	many	CASSFAGAADTQYF
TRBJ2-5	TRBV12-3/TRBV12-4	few	CASRLSAQETQYF
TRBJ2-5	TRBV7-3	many	CASSETSGRSETQYF
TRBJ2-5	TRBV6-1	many	CASTRIETQYF
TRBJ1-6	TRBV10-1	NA	CASSPGPASPLHF
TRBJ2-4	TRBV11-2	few	CASSQQGAKNIQYF
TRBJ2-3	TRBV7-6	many	CASSLGLAGVLTSTDTQYF